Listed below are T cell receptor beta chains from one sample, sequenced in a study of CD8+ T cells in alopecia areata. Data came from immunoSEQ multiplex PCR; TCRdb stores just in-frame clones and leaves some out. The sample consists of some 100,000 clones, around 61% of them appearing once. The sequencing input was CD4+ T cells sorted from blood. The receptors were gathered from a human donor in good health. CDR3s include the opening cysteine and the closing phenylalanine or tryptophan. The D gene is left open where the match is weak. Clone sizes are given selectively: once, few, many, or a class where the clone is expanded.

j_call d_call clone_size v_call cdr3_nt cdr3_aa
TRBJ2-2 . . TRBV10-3 TGTGCCATCAGTGATTCGGGGAACACCGGGGAGCTGTTTTTT CAISDSGNTGELFF
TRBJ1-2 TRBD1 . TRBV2 TGTGCCAGCAGGGAACAGGGGGCCAACTATGGCTACACCTTC CASREQGANYGYTF
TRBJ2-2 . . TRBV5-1 TGCGCCAGCAGCGCGGGTAGCCGGGGGGAGCTGTTTTTT CASSAGSRGELFF
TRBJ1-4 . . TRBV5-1 TGCGCCAGCAGTGCCGGGGTCTCGGCGGAAAAACTGTTTTTT CASSAGVSAEKLFF
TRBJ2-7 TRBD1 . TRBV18 TGTGCCAGCTCACTAGCCAGGACAGGGGCCGAGCAGTACTTC CASSLARTGAEQYF
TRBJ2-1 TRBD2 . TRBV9 TGTGCCAGCAGTAAGATAGCGGGGGGCCCCTACAATGAGCAGTTCTTC CASSKIAGGPYNEQFF
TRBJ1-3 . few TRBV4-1 TGCGCCAGCAGGCCAAGTCCGGTAGAGACTGGAAACACCATATATTTT CASRPSPVETGNTIYF
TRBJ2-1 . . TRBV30 TGTGCCTGGAGTGTTTTTGGCAGGAGGACCTACAATGAGCAGTTCTTC CAWSVFGRRTYNEQFF
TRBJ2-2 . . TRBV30 TGTGCCTGGAGTGCGCGGACCGGGGAGCTGTTTTTT CAWSARTGELFF
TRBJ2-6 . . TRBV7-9 TGTGCCAGCAGCTTAGAGGCTTTGCGGTCCGGGGCTGGGGCCAACGTCCTGACTTTC CASSLEALRSGAGANVLTF
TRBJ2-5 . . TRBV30 TGTGCCTGGAGTTCGGGGCCAGAGACCCAGTACTTC CAWSSGPETQYF
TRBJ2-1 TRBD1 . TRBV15 TGTGCCACCGCATCCCGGGACAGGGTGCGGAATGAGCAGTTCTTC CATASRDRVRNEQFF
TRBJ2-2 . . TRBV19 TGTGCCAGTAGTAAGGGCAGGGGTTTAGACACCGGGGAGCTGTTTTTT CASSKGRGLDTGELFF
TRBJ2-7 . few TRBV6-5 TGTGCCAGCAGTTACTCGAATCGCCAGGGAAGGAACGAGCAGTACTTC CASSYSNRQGRNEQYF
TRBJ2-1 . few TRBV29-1 TGCAGCGTTGAAGATCGAAGCATGTACAATGAGCAGTTCTTC CSVEDRSMYNEQFF
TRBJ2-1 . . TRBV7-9 TGTGCCAGCAGCTTAAGTGGCGGCCGTAGCTCCTACAATGAGCAGTTCTTC CASSLSGGRSSYNEQFF
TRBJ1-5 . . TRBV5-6 TGTGCCAGCAGCTTGTTCGGGACCGGCAATCAGCCCCAGCATTTT CASSLFGTGNQPQHF
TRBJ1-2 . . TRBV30 TGTGCATCGGACCCCAGCTACACCTTC CASDPSYTF
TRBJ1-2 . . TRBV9 TGTGCCAGCAGCTCGAGGTCCGGGCTCTACGGTGGCTACACCTTC CASSSRSGLYGGYTF
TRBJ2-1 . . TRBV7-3 TGTGCCAGCAGCTGGGGATCCGGCAATGAGCAGTTCTTC CASSWGSGNEQFF
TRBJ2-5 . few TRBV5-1 TGCGCCAGCAGCTTGAGGCAGACCCAGTACTTC CASSLRQTQYF
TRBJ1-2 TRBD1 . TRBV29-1 TGCAGCGTCGGTTACGGACAGGGGGTGGATGGCTACACCTTC CSVGYGQGVDGYTF
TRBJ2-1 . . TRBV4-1 TGCGCCAGCAGCCAGCGGGGGCGTGACAATGAGCAGTTCTTC CASSQRGRDNEQFF
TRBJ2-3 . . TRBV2 TGTGCCAGCAGTGCTCCACGGACTAGCACAGATACGCAGTATTTT CASSAPRTSTDTQYF
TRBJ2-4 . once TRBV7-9 TGTGCCAGCGCCTCCGCCCACGGACCTAAAAACATTCAGTACTTC CASASAHGPKNIQYF
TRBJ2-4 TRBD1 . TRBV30 TGTGCCTGGAGTGTACTCAGAGGACAGGGAGGAAGAAACATTCAGTACTTC CAWSVLRGQGGRNIQYF
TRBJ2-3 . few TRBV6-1 TGTGCCAGCAGTGAAATCGGGGGTACGAGAGATACGCAGTATTTT CASSEIGGTRDTQYF
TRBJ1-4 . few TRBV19 TGTGCCAGTACTCCCCAGGGTCGAGCAACTAATGAAAAACTGTTTTTT CASTPQGRATNEKLFF
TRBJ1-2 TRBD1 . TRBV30 TGTGCCTGGAGTTATCGGACAGGGCGGAATGGCTACACCTTC CAWSYRTGRNGYTF
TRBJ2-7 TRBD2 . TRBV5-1 TGCGCCAGCAGCTTGTACAGAGCGGGGGGGCGAAGCAAGCAGTACTTC CASSLYRAGGRSKQYF
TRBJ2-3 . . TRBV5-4 TGTGCCAGCAGCTTGGTCGGAGGTGCAGATACGCAGTATTTT CASSLVGGADTQYF
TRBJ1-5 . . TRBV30 TGTGCCTGGGCGTCAGCACTTCAAAATCAGCCCCAGCATTTT CAWASALQNQPQHF
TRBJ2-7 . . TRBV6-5 TGTGCCAGCAGTTACTCGACAGCTTCCTACGAGCAGTACTTC CASSYSTASYEQYF
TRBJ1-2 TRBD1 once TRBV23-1 TGCGCCAGCAGTCAGGTCAGGGGGCACGCTGGCTACACCTTC CASSQVRGHAGYTF
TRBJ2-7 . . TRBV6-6 TGTGCCAGCAGTTCAGGAGCTCCCGAGCAGTACTTC CASSSGAPEQYF
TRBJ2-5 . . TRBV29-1 TGCAGCGTTGAAGGGGGGCGAGGACCCCGGACCCAGTACTTC CSVEGGRGPRTQYF
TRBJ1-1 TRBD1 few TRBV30 TGTGCCTGGAGTTACAGGGGGAACACTGAAGCTTTCTTT CAWSYRGNTEAFF
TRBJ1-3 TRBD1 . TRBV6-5 TGTGCCAGCAGCTACCGGACAGGACGCTCTGGAAACACCATATATTTT CASSYRTGRSGNTIYF
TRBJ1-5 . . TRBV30 TGTGCCTGGAGTGCTGGCCGGGGGCAGCCCCAGCATTTT CAWSAGRGQPQHF
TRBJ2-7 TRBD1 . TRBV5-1 TGCGCCAGCAGCTTGGTCAGACAGGGGGCATCCGAGCAGTACTTC CASSLVRQGASEQYF
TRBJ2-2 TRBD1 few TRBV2 TGTGCCAGCAGGGGACAGGGTGGCGGGGAGCTGTTTTTT CASRGQGGGELFF